The 30 T cell receptor beta chains below all came from one sample that was sequenced in a study of T cells of healthy individuals. TCRdb recomputed calls from the 5' RACE reads with MiXCR, one row per CDR3 protein. The sample contains 41,000 or so distinct CDR3 sequences, 3.5% to 5.5% of which appear only once. These receptors were obtained from a human donor in good health.

In its sample, this clonotype was seen a few times. V and J are TRBV20-1 and TRBJ1-2; 9 bases are a match to TRBD1. With 5 bases clipped from V and 2 bases from J, the junction kept 12 bases outside the gene matches. The CDR3 sequence is 16 residues long. Germline CDR1 reads DFQATT; CDR2 reads SNEGSKA (reference sequence). CDR3 in DNA: TGCAGTGCTGACCGGTTTCAGGGACAGGGCAACTATGGCTACACCTTC. Translation: CSADRFQGQGNYGYTF.

This clonotype was counted at least ten times. This chain uses TRBV3-1 with TRBJ1-5; unclear D gene. CDR1 and CDR2 (germline): LGHDT, YNNKEL (reference sequence). V was shortened by 1 base and J by 5 bases, with 6 bases between the two germline ends. The CDR3 consists of 13 residues. CDR3 residues: CASSQGAHQPQHF. DNA for the CDR3: TGTGCCAGCAGCCAAGGGGCACATCAGCCCCAGCATTTT.

In the case of this clonotype: This may be a read error, as it is one base from a much larger clone. The chain links TRBV28 to TRBJ2-1, with 8 bases aligning to TRBD1. The CDR3 totals 13 residues. Germline CDR1 is MDHEN and CDR2 is SYDVKM. The CDR3 coding sequence is TGTGCCAGCAGTCCCCAGGGGGCGAATGAGCAGCTCTTC. This sequence encodes CASSPQGANEQLF.

The chain has TRBV7-9 and TRBJ1-5, with D unclear. Trimming removed 7 bases from V and 1 base from J, with 8 bases in between. The CDR3 is 13 residues long. Looked up from germline, CDR1 is SEHNR and CDR2 is FQNEAQ (reference sequence). In DNA form, the CDR3 reads TGTGCCAGCATCCTCGAGAGCAATCAGCCCCAGCATTTT. It translates to CASILESNQPQHF.

This clonotype was seen repeatedly, ten times or more. This rearrangement joins TRBV6-5 to TRBJ1-6; D not certain. The V end lost 6 bases, the J end lost 4 bases, and 19 bases lay between the germline ends. Germline V lookup: CDR1 MNHEY, CDR2 SVGAGI. This CDR3 is 17 amino acids long. The CDR3 DNA is TGTGCCAGCAGCCTACCTCAGACCCCGGGATATAATTCACCCCTCCACTTT. It translates to CASSLPQTPGYNSPLHF.

This clonotype was counted only a few times. The CDR3 region is CASSSAASGPKGADTQYF. CDR3 DNA sequence: TGTGCCAGCAGCTCTGCGGCTAGCGGGCCAAAGGGCGCAGATACGCAGTATTTT. The V and J genes are TRBV7-2 and TRBJ2-3; 8 bases align to TRBD2. This CDR3 has 18 amino acids. From germline, CDR1 is SGHTA and CDR2 FQGNSA. V lost 4 bases to trimming and J lost 4 bases; unmatched junction nucleotides: 16.

This clonotype was detected ten times or more. The chain couples TRBV11-2 to TRBJ2-3; 8 bases fit TRBD2. J was trimmed by 2 bases and V by 5 bases; bases with no gene match: 9. This CDR3 has 16 amino acids. Per germline, CDR1 SGHAT and CDR2 FQNNGV. The CDR3 DNA sequence: TGTGCCAGCAGCCATTTTTCCGGGAGGGACACAGATACGCAGTATTTT. It translates to CASSHFSGRDTDTQYF.

This clonotype was counted ten times or more. This rearrangement joins TRBV4-1 to TRBJ1-1; 7 bases fit TRBD1. CDR3 length: 14 amino acids. Per the germline V gene, CDR1 is MGHRA and CDR2 is YSYEKL. V was clipped by 4 bases and J by 6 bases; unmatched bases: 8. The CDR3 sequence: CASSPGTVYSEAFF. The CDR3 region has the DNA TGCGCCAGCAGCCCCGGGACAGTTTACTCTGAAGCTTTCTTT.

This clonotype was seen repeatedly, ten times or more. The gene calls are TRBV5-1 and TRBJ2-3, with TRBD2 matching 14 bases. J was trimmed by 3 bases and V by 3 bases; bases with no gene match: 3. CDR3 length: 16 amino acids. The germline V gene has CDR1 SGHRS and CDR2 YFSETQ. The CDR3 sequence: CASSSRLAGGTDTQYF. In DNA, the CDR3 is TGCGCCAGCAGCTCCAGACTAGCGGGAGGGACAGATACGCAGTATTTT.

This clonotype was detected many times. The V call is TRBV7-8, the J call TRBJ2-5; TRBD1 is a possible D gene (6 bases). Germline CDR1 reads SGHVS; CDR2 reads FQNEAQ. The ends were cut back, 1 base at V and 2 bases at J, with 14 bases in the middle. The CDR3 contains 16 residues. CDR3 region: CASSLGQANPQETQYF. The CDR3 DNA reads as TGTGCCAGCAGCTTAGGACAGGCGAACCCTCAAGAGACCCAGTACTTC.

This clonotype was detected only a few times. V and J are TRBV5-1 and TRBJ1-4; D not resolved. CDR3 length equals 15 residues. Trimming shortened V by 2 bases and J by 5 bases, and 13 bases separated the two germline ends. The germline V gene has CDR1 SGHRS and CDR2 YFSETQ. CDR3 loop: CASSFQTRVNEKLFF. Written as DNA, the CDR3 is TGCGCCAGCAGCTTCCAGACAAGGGTCAATGAAAAACTGTTTTTT.

In this sample, this clonotype turned up many times. The chain joins TRBV7-9 to TRBJ1-1, with TRBD1 as a possible D gene (6 bases). The CDR3 is made up of 15 amino acids. CDR1 SEHNR and CDR2 FQNEAQ come from the germline V gene (reference sequence). V was shortened by 6 bases and J by 1 base, with 15 bases between the two germline ends. CDR3 nucleotide sequence: TGTGCCAGCAGTTCCGGACAGACCCCGAACACTGAAGCTTTCTTT. Protein product: CASSSGQTPNTEAFF. Together with reference TRBV7-9 and TRBJ1-1, the CDR3 gives the full variable domain: DTGVSQNPRHKITKRGQNVTFRCDPISEHNRLYWYRQTLGQGPEFLTYFQNEAQLEKSRLLSDRFSAERPKGSFSTLEIQRTEQGDSAMYLCASSSGQTPNTEAFFGQGTRLTVV.

Ten or more counts support this clonotype. The chain employs TRBV18 and TRBJ2-2; D may be TRBD2 (6 bases). V dropped 3 bases and J dropped 6 bases, with 14 bases sitting between them. Germline V gene data show CDR1 as KGHSH and CDR2 as LQKENI. The CDR3 length is 15 residues. The CDR3 sequence is CASSPRNSGAGELFF. In DNA form, the CDR3 reads TGTGCCAGCTCACCCCGGAATAGCGGCGCCGGGGAGCTGTTTTTT.

The gene calls are TRBV7-2 and TRBJ2-7, with TRBD2 identical over 7 bases. The J segment lost 6 bases and the V segment lost 5 bases, leaving 13 bases of the junction unmatched. The V gene's germline CDR1 is SGHTA and CDR2 FQGNSA. This CDR3 contains 15 residues. The CDR3, as DNA: TGTGCCAGCAGCCCCCAGCGGGGTACGGGGGTCGAGCAGTACTTC. Translating it yields CASSPQRGTGVEQYF.

CDR3 region: CASSLDVGYTF. In DNA form, the CDR3 reads TGTGCCAGCTCACTCGACGTAGGCTACACCTTC. The chain joins TRBV18 to TRBJ1-2; D uncertain. V lost 4 bases and J 8 bases, leaving 8 bases between the germline ends. This CDR3 has 11 amino acids. Germline CDR1 and CDR2: KGHSH and LQKENI.

This clonotype occurred many times. The genes are TRBV2 and TRBJ2-6, with D hard to call. The CDR3 extends over 16 amino acids. Looked up from germline, CDR1 is SNHLY and CDR2 is FYNNEI. With 7 bases removed from V and 0 bases from J, the gap between germline ends came to 13 bases. CDR3 loop: CASTIGPTSGANVLTF. The CDR3 nucleotides are TGTGCCAGCACAATCGGACCGACCTCTGGGGCCAACGTCCTGACTTTC. Drawing the rest from reference TRBV2 and TRBJ2-6, the complete variable domain is EPEVTQTPSHQVTQMGQEVILRCVPISNHLYFYWYRQILGQKVEFLVSFYNNEISEKSEIFDDQFSVERPDGSNFTLKIRSTKLEDSAMYFCASTIGPTSGANVLTFGAGSRLTVL.

This clonotype has a count of ten or more. The V gene is TRBV7-9, the J gene TRBJ1-2, with D possibly TRBD1 on 5 matching bases. Trimming cost V 2 bases and J 4 bases, with 14 bases left between them. CDR3 length: 15 residues. Germline V lookup: CDR1 SEHNR, CDR2 FQNEAQ (reference sequence). The chain's CDR3 is CASSLNRGEGYGYTF. The CDR3 coding sequence is TGTGCCAGCAGCTTAAACCGAGGGGAGGGCTATGGCTACACCTTC. Full variable domain (rest looked up from reference TRBV7-9 and TRBJ1-2): DTGVSQNPRHKITKRGQNVTFRCDPISEHNRLYWYRQTLGQGPEFLTYFQNEAQLEKSRLLSDRFSAERPKGSFSTLEIQRTEQGDSAMYLCASSLNRGEGYGYTFGSGTRLTVV.

On this clonotype: A much more abundant neighbour one base away suggests this may be a read error. This chain connects TRBV28 to TRBJ2-1; D remains unclear. Germline values: CDR1 MDHEN, CDR2 SYDVKM. CDR3 length: 15 amino acids. The V gene lost 0 bases and the J gene lost 4 bases, with 10 bases spanning the gap. CDR3 nucleotides: TGTGCCAGCAGTTTATGGGGAAAGGGTTACAATGAGCAGTTCTTC. It is translated as CASSLWGKGYNEQFF.

In its sample, this clonotype was seen a few times. The chain uses TRBV4-2 and TRBJ2-5, with 8 positions matching TRBD1. Germline V gives CDR1 LGHNA, CDR2 YNFKEQ. The CDR3 totals 15 residues. The V segment lost 4 bases and the J segment 0 bases; nucleotides outside the gene matches: 4. The DNA of the CDR3 is TGTGCCAGCAGCCTGCCGGACAGGGACCAAGAGACCCAGTACTTC. Amino acids: CASSLPDRDQETQYF.

The chain joins TRBV6-5 to TRBJ1-5; 7 nucleotides align to TRBD1. Germline V gene data show CDR1 as MNHEY and CDR2 as SVGAGI. Trimming at V came to 5 bases and at J to 4 bases, leaving 14 bases not matched to a gene. The CDR3 is 17 amino acids. For the CDR3, the DNA is TGTGCCAGCAGTCTTGGGGCAGTAAGGGGGCTTAATCAGCCCCAGCATTTT. Translating it yields CASSLGAVRGLNQPQHF.

This clonotype was detected many times. Here the CDR3 reads CASSHPTKNDGYTF. The CDR3 bases are TGCGCCAGCAGCCACCCAACCAAGAACGATGGCTACACCTTC. The J gene is TRBJ1-2, the V gene TRBV4-1, with D uncertain. The germline CDR1 and CDR2 sequences are MGHRA and YSYEKL. The V gene lost 3 bases and the J gene lost 6 bases, with 14 bases spanning the gap. CDR3 length: 14 residues.

The DNA of the CDR3 is TGTGCCAGCAGCTCGCGACAGTCCCACGAGCAGTACTTC. It is translated as CASSSRQSHEQYF. The chain links TRBV7-9 to TRBJ2-7, with D possibly TRBD1 on 5 matching bases. Germline assignment: CDR1 SEHNR and CDR2 FQNEAQ (reference sequence). The CDR3 spans 13 residues. Trimming removed 4 bases from V and 5 bases from J, with 12 bases in between.

The chain joins TRBV3-1 to TRBJ2-7, with D perhaps TRBD2 (6 bases). The V gene's germline CDR1 is LGHDT and CDR2 YNNKEL (reference sequence). The CDR3 covers 12 residues. Trimming took off 3 bases at V and 6 bases at J, with 9 bases between the two ends. For the CDR3, the DNA is TGTGCCAGCAGCCAGGGGGGTGGCGAGCAGTACTTC. Protein sequence: CASSQGGGEQYF.

This clonotype has at least ten counts. This rearrangement joins TRBV3-1 to TRBJ2-1; 7 nucleotides line up with TRBD1. Unmatched junction bases numbered 8, after V lost 5 bases and J lost 4 bases. Germline CDR1 LGHDT, CDR2 YNNKEL (reference sequence). The CDR3 runs to 15 residues. CDR3 DNA: TGTGCCAGCAGCAAAGGGGACAGAAGATACAATGAGCAGTTCTTC. This sequence encodes CASSKGDRRYNEQFF.

The rearrangement uses TRBV3-1 and TRBJ2-7; 9 bases match TRBD2. V dropped 1 base and J dropped 9; count of bases not matched to a gene: 10. CDR3 length: 15 residues. Germline assignment: CDR1 LGHDT and CDR2 YNNKEL (reference sequence). The CDR3 nucleotides read TGTGCCAGCAGCCAAGGAGCGTTAGCGGGGGTAGCGCAGTACTTC. Translated: CASSQGALAGVAQYF.

The gene calls are TRBV3-1 and TRBJ2-5; D is undetermined. The germline V and J ends were trimmed by 4 bases and 0 bases, with 9 bases remaining between them. The CDR3 is 14 amino acids. Germline loops: CDR1 LGHDT, CDR2 YNNKEL (reference sequence). The CDR3 bases are TGTGCCAGCAGCCGATTGGGTTACCAAGAGACCCAGTACTTC. It yields the protein CASSRLGYQETQYF.

This clonotype was counted ten times or more. V gene TRBV29-1 combines with J gene TRBJ2-3, with TRBD1 matching over 7 bases. The V and J ends lost 3 bases and 2 bases, in that order; junction bases with no gene match: 8. This CDR3 region has 15 residues. CDR1 is SQVTM, CDR2 ANQGSEA, per germline. The CDR3 sequence: CSVEGTEFSTDTQYF. The DNA for the CDR3 is TGCAGCGTTGAGGGGACAGAGTTTTCCACAGATACGCAGTATTTT.

There are many counts of this clonotype. This chain joins TRBV19 and TRBJ2-1; 10 bases fit TRBD2. The CDR3 consists of 17 residues. CDR1 is LNHDA and CDR2 is SQIVND in the germline V gene (reference sequence). Trimming cost V 5 bases and J 9 bases; bases outside gene matches: 16. CDR3 residues: CASSPSLAGGPHAEQFF. In nucleotides, the CDR3 is TGTGCCAGTAGTCCCTCCTTAGCGGGGGGCCCCCACGCTGAGCAGTTCTTC.

This clonotype was observed a few times. This chain links TRBV12-3 or TRBV12-4 with TRBJ1-1; a weak D match, TRBD1 (5 bases). V was trimmed by 5 bases and J by 4 bases, leaving 17 bases between them. The CDR3 is made up of 15 amino acids. The CDR3 DNA reads TGTGCCAGCAGTCCTTCTTCGGGGCGGAGCACTGAAGCTTTCTTT. This gives the protein CASSPSSGRSTEAFF.

The V and J genes are TRBV4-2 and TRBJ2-5, with D possibly called TRBD1 or TRBD2 (6 bases each). CDR1 and CDR2 (germline): LGHNA, YNFKEQ. The CDR3 length is 15 residues. Trimming pared 4 bases from V and 1 base from J, leaving 13 bases between. The chain's CDR3 is CASSPIWGAQETQYF. CDR3 DNA sequence: TGTGCCAGCAGCCCGATTTGGGGGGCCCAAGAGACCCAGTACTTC.